This is a list of T cell receptor beta chains from one sample in a study of T-cell reconstitution after alpha-beta-depleted transplantation in children. A single record per CDR3 protein comes from TCRdb applying MiXCR to the PCR reads. The data contain approximately 350,000 distinct CDR3 sequences, about an eighth of them singletons. This specimen was PBMCs, taken from the stem cell graft. The receptors come from a human donor who donated a stem cell graft to a child with Fanconi anemia. CDR3s include the opening cysteine and the closing phenylalanine or tryptophan. Each record gives: CDR3 protein, CDR3 DNA, J gene, V gene, clone size, CDR3 length, D gene. D genes are given only for firm matches. Clone size is given for some rows only: seen once, a few or many times, or a class if the clone is expanded.

CDR3 protein: CASSFSGFETQYF; CDR3 DNA: TGCGCCAGCAGCTTCAGCGGGTTTGAGACCCAGTACTTC; J gene: TRBJ2-5; V gene: TRBV5-1; clone size: many; CDR3 length: 13; D gene: NA
CDR3 protein: CASNGDRSEQYF; CDR3 DNA: TGCGCCAGCAATGGGGACCGGAGCGAGCAGTACTTC; J gene: TRBJ2-7; V gene: TRBV5-1; clone size: NA; CDR3 length: 12; D gene: NA
CDR3 protein: CASSFTGPGGNTIYF; CDR3 DNA: TGTGCCAGCAGCTTTACAGGGCCTGGTGGAAACACCATATATTTT; J gene: TRBJ1-3; V gene: TRBV2; clone size: few; CDR3 length: 15; D gene: NA
CDR3 protein: CSVEIVPGQVF; CDR3 DNA: TGCAGCGTTGAAATAGTTCCAGGGCAGGTCTTC; J gene: TRBJ2-1; V gene: TRBV29-1; clone size: many; CDR3 length: 11; D gene: NA
CDR3 protein: CASSSQFGVSYNEQFF; CDR3 DNA: TGTGCCAGCAGTTCCCAATTCGGGGTCTCCTACAATGAGCAGTTCTTC; J gene: TRBJ2-1; V gene: TRBV6-5; clone size: NA; CDR3 length: 16; D gene: NA
CDR3 protein: CSARRGLYNEQFF; CDR3 DNA: TGCAGTGCTCGCAGGGGGCTCTACAATGAGCAGTTCTTC; J gene: TRBJ2-1; V gene: TRBV20-1; clone size: many; CDR3 length: 13; D gene: TRBD1
CDR3 protein: CASSSDRNTDTQYF; CDR3 DNA: TGCGCCAGCAGCTCGGACAGGAACACAGATACGCAGTATTTT; J gene: TRBJ2-3; V gene: TRBV5-1; clone size: NA; CDR3 length: 14; D gene: TRBD1
CDR3 protein: CASNGITDTQYF; CDR3 DNA: TGTGCCAGCAATGGGATCACAGATACGCAGTATTTT; J gene: TRBJ2-3; V gene: TRBV2; clone size: many; CDR3 length: 12; D gene: NA
CDR3 protein: CASSLVPRADQETQYF; CDR3 DNA: TGCGCCAGCAGCTTGGTCCCCAGGGCGGACCAAGAGACCCAGTACTTC; J gene: TRBJ2-5; V gene: TRBV5-1; clone size: NA; CDR3 length: 16; D gene: NA
CDR3 protein: CASGTVALSGANVLTF; CDR3 DNA: TGTGCCAGCGGGACCGTAGCTCTCTCTGGGGCCAACGTCCTGACTTTC; J gene: TRBJ2-6; V gene: TRBV6-2/TRBV6-3; clone size: NA; CDR3 length: 16; D gene: NA
CDR3 protein: CASSTRETQYF; CDR3 DNA: TGTGCCAGCTCAACTAGAGAGACCCAGTACTTC; J gene: TRBJ2-5; V gene: TRBV18; clone size: many; CDR3 length: 11; D gene: NA
CDR3 protein: CASSLVAKRGPYEQYF; CDR3 DNA: TGTGCCAGCAGCTTAGTAGCCAAGCGGGGCCCCTACGAGCAGTACTTC; J gene: TRBJ2-7; V gene: TRBV13; clone size: NA; CDR3 length: 16; D gene: TRBD2
CDR3 protein: CSAKAGNTGELFF; CDR3 DNA: TGCAGTGCTAAGGCGGGGAACACCGGGGAGCTGTTTTTT; J gene: TRBJ2-2; V gene: TRBV20-1; clone size: few; CDR3 length: 13; D gene: NA
CDR3 protein: CSSSLDEGAEAFF; CDR3 DNA: TGTTCCAGCAGCTTAGATGAGGGGGCAGAAGCTTTCTTT; J gene: TRBJ1-1; V gene: TRBV7-9; clone size: NA; CDR3 length: 13; D gene: TRBD1
CDR3 protein: CASSLAWTGGTEAFF; CDR3 DNA: TGTGCCAGCAGTTTAGCGTGGACAGGGGGCACTGAAGCTTTCTTT; J gene: TRBJ1-1; V gene: TRBV12-3/TRBV12-4; clone size: NA; CDR3 length: 15; D gene: TRBD1
CDR3 protein: CASSQVKGRRGEQFF; CDR3 DNA: TGTGCCAGCAGCCAAGTGAAGGGGCGACGTGGGGAGCAGTTCTTC; J gene: TRBJ2-1; V gene: TRBV3-1; clone size: few; CDR3 length: 15; D gene: NA
CDR3 protein: CASSYRDTVYGYTF; CDR3 DNA: TGTGCCAGCAGTTACAGGGATACAGTCTATGGCTACACCTTC; J gene: TRBJ1-2; V gene: TRBV6-5; clone size: NA; CDR3 length: 14; D gene: NA
CDR3 protein: CASLRPGTGTGYTF; CDR3 DNA: TGTGCCAGCCTACGACCCGGGACAGGGACCGGCTACACCTTC; J gene: TRBJ1-2; V gene: TRBV6-1; clone size: NA; CDR3 length: 14; D gene: TRBD1
CDR3 protein: CASSLTTTGELFF; CDR3 DNA: TGTGCCAGCAGCCTTACCACCACCGGGGAGCTGTTTTTT; J gene: TRBJ2-2; V gene: TRBV4-2; clone size: many; CDR3 length: 13; D gene: NA
CDR3 protein: CASSLTGKLNTEAFF; CDR3 DNA: TGTGCCAGCAGTTTGACAGGGAAACTAAACACTGAAGCTTTCTTT; J gene: TRBJ1-1; V gene: TRBV28; clone size: NA; CDR3 length: 15; D gene: TRBD1
CDR3 protein: CASSLAAVGFSNTEAFF; CDR3 DNA: TGCGCCAGCAGCCTGGCGGCGGTGGGGTTTTCGAACACTGAAGCTTTCTTT; J gene: TRBJ1-1; V gene: TRBV4-1; clone size: NA; CDR3 length: 17; D gene: NA
CDR3 protein: CASSQVMELSPLHF; CDR3 DNA: TGCGCCAGCAGCCAAGTGATGGAGCTTTCACCCCTCCACTTT; J gene: TRBJ1-6; V gene: TRBV4-3; clone size: NA; CDR3 length: 14; D gene: NA
CDR3 protein: CASSFIAGDTDTQYF; CDR3 DNA: TGCGCCAGCAGTTTCATAGCGGGGGACACAGATACGCAGTATTTT; J gene: TRBJ2-3; V gene: TRBV5-1; clone size: many; CDR3 length: 15; D gene: TRBD2
CDR3 protein: CASSERTNEQFF; CDR3 DNA: TGTGCCAGCAGTGAACGGACCAATGAGCAGTTCTTC; J gene: TRBJ2-1; V gene: TRBV25-1; clone size: NA; CDR3 length: 12; D gene: NA
CDR3 protein: CASSQTRGSYEQYF; CDR3 DNA: TGTGCCAGCAGTCAAACCAGGGGGTCCTACGAGCAGTACTTC; J gene: TRBJ2-7; V gene: TRBV27; clone size: NA; CDR3 length: 14; D gene: TRBD1
CDR3 protein: CASSASGRGAKNIQYF; CDR3 DNA: TGTGCCAGCAGCGCGTCAGGGAGAGGGGCCAAAAACATTCAGTACTTC; J gene: TRBJ2-4; V gene: TRBV7-8; clone size: few; CDR3 length: 16; D gene: NA
CDR3 protein: CASSLRLGNEQFF; CDR3 DNA: TGTGCCAGCAGTTTGCGACTTGGCAATGAGCAGTTCTTC; J gene: TRBJ2-1; V gene: TRBV7-2; clone size: NA; CDR3 length: 13; D gene: NA
CDR3 protein: CASRGAPGHETQYF; CDR3 DNA: TGTGCCAGCAGAGGGGCGCCGGGGCATGAGACCCAGTACTTC; J gene: TRBJ2-5; V gene: TRBV5-5; clone size: few; CDR3 length: 14; D gene: NA
CDR3 protein: CASSQDRGSPSKNIQYF; CDR3 DNA: TGCGCCAGCAGCCAAGATAGGGGCAGTCCTTCCAAAAACATTCAGTACTTC; J gene: TRBJ2-4; V gene: TRBV4-3; clone size: many; CDR3 length: 17; D gene: NA
CDR3 protein: CASSLQLRMNTGELFF; CDR3 DNA: TGTGCCAGCAGCTTACAGCTTAGGATGAACACCGGGGAGCTGTTTTTT; J gene: TRBJ2-2; V gene: TRBV7-2; clone size: NA; CDR3 length: 16; D gene: NA
CDR3 protein: CASSQNSGVNLYGYTF; CDR3 DNA: TGCGCCAGCAGCCAGAACTCTGGCGTCAATCTCTATGGCTACACCTTC; J gene: TRBJ1-2; V gene: TRBV4-3; clone size: NA; CDR3 length: 16; D gene: NA
CDR3 protein: CASSLPGQPQHF; CDR3 DNA: TGTGCCAGCAGCTTGCCGGGACAGCCCCAGCATTTT; J gene: TRBJ1-5; V gene: TRBV5-6; clone size: NA; CDR3 length: 12; D gene: NA
CDR3 protein: CASSLIADRNSPLHF; CDR3 DNA: TGTGCCAGCAGTTTAATAGCCGACAGAAATTCACCCCTCCACTTT; J gene: TRBJ1-6; V gene: TRBV12-3/TRBV12-4; clone size: NA; CDR3 length: 15; D gene: NA
CDR3 protein: CASSPDRLLQTQYF; CDR3 DNA: TGTGCTAGCAGTCCGGACAGATTATTACAGACCCAGTACTTC; J gene: TRBJ2-5; V gene: TRBV7-7; clone size: many; CDR3 length: 14; D gene: NA
CDR3 protein: CASSPGHLETQYF; CDR3 DNA: TGTGCCAGCAGCCCTGGACACCTAGAGACCCAGTACTTC; J gene: TRBJ2-5; V gene: TRBV12-3/TRBV12-4; clone size: NA; CDR3 length: 13; D gene: NA
CDR3 protein: CASSRGQFQETQYF; CDR3 DNA: TGCGCCAGCAGCCGTGGACAGTTCCAAGAGACCCAGTACTTC; J gene: TRBJ2-5; V gene: TRBV5-1; clone size: many; CDR3 length: 14; D gene: NA
CDR3 protein: CASSSRDRGRETQYF; CDR3 DNA: TGTGCCAGCAGCTCCCGGGACAGGGGAAGGGAGACCCAGTACTTC; J gene: TRBJ2-5; V gene: TRBV7-2; clone size: NA; CDR3 length: 15; D gene: TRBD1
CDR3 protein: CASSADPDSINTGELFF; CDR3 DNA: TGCGCCAGCAGCGCGGACCCCGACAGTATCAACACCGGGGAGCTGTTTTTT; J gene: TRBJ2-2; V gene: TRBV5-1; clone size: few; CDR3 length: 17; D gene: NA
CDR3 protein: CASSVEAGGPQPQYF; CDR3 DNA: TGTGCCAGCAGCGTAGAAGCGGGGGGGCCGCAGCCCCAGTATTTT; J gene: TRBJ2-3; V gene: TRBV9; clone size: few; CDR3 length: 15; D gene: TRBD2
CDR3 protein: CASSFDPPGTDTQYF; CDR3 DNA: TGTGCCAGCAGTTTTGATCCCCCGGGGACAGATACGCAGTATTTT; J gene: TRBJ2-3; V gene: TRBV12-3/TRBV12-4; clone size: few; CDR3 length: 15; D gene: NA